Listed below are T cell receptor beta chains from one sample, sequenced in a study of blood T cell repertoires in COVID-19. The data were produced by immunoSEQ multiplex PCR, yet TCRdb's version contains in-frame clones alone and is incomplete. The table has around 170,000 clones, approximately 88% seen once. The sequencing input was peripheral blood. Receptor source: a woman in her twenties or thirties with acute or convalescent COVID-19. Each CDR3 is given with its conserved first and last residue. Fields, in order: J gene, clone size, CDR3 length, D gene, V gene, CDR3 protein, CDR3 DNA. A D gene is named only where the DNA matches it firmly. Clone size, where shown, is once, few, many, or a class for clones that have expanded.

TRBJ2-7 . 14 TRBD2 TRBV19 CASSGTSGVYEQYF TGTGCCAGCAGCGGGACTAGCGGGGTGTACGAGCAGTACTTC
TRBJ1-4 once 15 . TRBV7-2 CASSPYTRANEKLFF TGTGCCAGCAGCCCTTACACTCGGGCTAATGAAAAACTGTTTTTT
TRBJ2-7 . 18 TRBD2 TRBV18 CASSPPGLAGGLTYEQYF TGTGCCAGCTCACCACCGGGACTAGCGGGAGGGCTCACCTACGAGCAGTACTTC
TRBJ2-3 . 12 . TRBV7-2 CASSLGRDTQYF TGTGCCAGCAGCTTAGGGAGAGATACGCAGTATTTT
TRBJ2-2 . 15 TRBD2 TRBV5-4 CASSLTSGITGELFF TGTGCCAGCAGCTTGACTAGCGGGATCACCGGGGAGCTGTTTTTT
TRBJ1-2 . 14 . TRBV14 CASSPVRGGYGYTF TGTGCCAGCAGCCCGGTTCGGGGAGGCTATGGCTACACCTTC
TRBJ2-2 . 18 TRBD2 TRBV7-2 CASSLASPTSGRAGELFF TGTGCCAGCAGCTTAGCGTCCCCTACTAGCGGGAGGGCCGGGGAGCTGTTTTTT
TRBJ1-2 . 16 . TRBV27 CASSRDGIYANYGYTF TGTGCCAGCAGCAGAGACGGGATCTATGCTAACTATGGCTACACCTTC
TRBJ1-5 . 14 . TRBV2 CASAAGYSNQPQHF TGTGCCAGCGCTGCAGGGTATAGCAATCAGCCCCAGCATTTT
TRBJ1-1 . 12 . TRBV7-9 CASSLGTDEAFF TGTGCCAGCAGCTTAGGGACAGATGAAGCTTTCTTT
TRBJ1-2 . 11 . TRBV28 CASRLRDGYTF TGTGCCAGCAGGCTCAGGGATGGCTACACCTTC
TRBJ1-3 . 14 TRBD1 TRBV28 CASSQWTGKSTIYF TGTGCCAGCAGTCAATGGACAGGGAAGTCCACCATATATTTT
TRBJ2-7 . 12 TRBD2 TRBV30 CAWSLAGVEQYF TGTGCCTGGAGCTTAGCGGGAGTCGAGCAGTACTTC
TRBJ2-1 . 15 . TRBV5-8 CASSLAPGGYNEQFF TGTGCCAGCAGCTTGGCCCCCGGAGGGTACAATGAGCAGTTCTTC
TRBJ2-5 . 12 . TRBV11-2 CASSAPGGTQYF TGTGCCAGCAGCGCCCCCGGAGGGACCCAGTACTTC
TRBJ1-2 . 8 . TRBV21-1 CASSLRTF TGTGCCAGCTCCCTCCGCACCTTC
TRBJ2-5 . 16 . TRBV5-6 CASSFVGGTVRETQYF TGTGCCAGCAGCTTCGTGGGCGGGACTGTCCGAGAGACCCAGTACTTC
TRBJ1-4 . 11 . TRBV18 CASSANEKLFF TGTGCCAGCTCAGCGAATGAAAAACTGTTTTTT
TRBJ1-5 . 13 . TRBV12-5 CASGFGLNQPQHF TGTGCTAGTGGTTTTGGACTTAATCAGCCCCAGCATTTT
TRBJ2-1 . 15 . TRBV6-5 CASTYTANSYNEQFF TGTGCCAGCACTTACACTGCCAACTCCTACAATGAGCAGTTCTTC
TRBJ2-7 . 16 . TRBV15 CATSRDRTGHPYEQYF TGTGCCACCAGCAGAGATCGAACGGGACACCCCTACGAGCAGTACTTC
TRBJ1-5 . 17 . TRBV2 CASSEGGGPFYNQPQHF TGTGCCAGCAGTGAAGGTGGGGGCCCGTTTTACAATCAGCCCCAGCATTTT
TRBJ2-1 . 15 . TRBV27 CASSFSQGSYNEQFF TGTGCCAGCAGTTTCTCACAGGGTAGCTACAATGAGCAGTTCTTC
TRBJ2-7 . 14 . TRBV27 CASSLTGPHYEQYF TGTGCCAGCAGTCTAACAGGGCCCCACTACGAGCAGTACTTC
TRBJ2-1 . 15 TRBD1 TRBV5-1 CASALTGRLLDEQFF TGCGCCAGCGCGTTGACAGGGCGATTATTGGATGAGCAGTTCTTC
TRBJ2-5 . 13 . TRBV29-1 CSVRPSLGETQYF TGCAGCGTTCGACCCTCACTAGGGGAGACCCAGTACTTC
TRBJ2-4 once 13 . TRBV13 CASGLAIGGIQYF TGTGCCAGCGGTCTCGCGATAGGAGGCATTCAGTACTTC
TRBJ1-3 . 15 . TRBV5-1 CASSGGGQAGNTIYF TGCGCCAGCAGCGGCGGAGGGCAGGCTGGAAACACCATATATTTT
TRBJ1-2 . 12 . TRBV14 CASSHQLSGYTF TGTGCCAGCAGTCATCAACTGTCCGGCTACACCTTC
TRBJ1-5 . 13 . TRBV18 CASSPDRNQPQHF TGTGCCAGCTCACCTGACAGAAATCAGCCCCAGCATTTT
TRBJ2-2 . 12 . TRBV28 CASSLRAGELFF TGTGCCAGCAGTTTGCGGGCCGGGGAGCTGTTTTTT
TRBJ2-7 . 15 TRBD1 TRBV7-6 CASSLGHGTAYEQYF TGTGCCAGCAGCTTAGGCCACGGGACAGCCTACGAGCAGTACTTC
TRBJ2-1 . 15 TRBD1 TRBV29-1 CSAHGRGQGHNEQFF TGCAGCGCCCATGGTAGGGGACAGGGCCACAATGAGCAGTTCTTC
TRBJ1-1 . 11 . TRBV10-3 CAISGLSEAFF TGTGCCATCAGTGGGCTCTCTGAAGCTTTCTTT
TRBJ1-2 . 15 . TRBV27 CASSLSGEGASGYTF TGTGCCAGCAGTTTATCGGGGGAGGGAGCGAGTGGCTACACCTTC
TRBJ2-7 . 11 . TRBV6-5 CATRVPYEQYF TGTGCCACCCGGGTTCCCTACGAGCAGTACTTC
TRBJ1-3 few 14 . TRBV6-5 CASSYGPSGNTIYF TGTGCCAGCAGTTACGGGCCTTCTGGAAACACCATATATTTT